The rows below give T cell receptor beta chains drawn from one sample of a study of blood T cell repertoires in COVID-19. Assay: immunoSEQ multiplex PCR; the TCRdb copy retains only in-frame clones and omits some. This sample has about 150,000 clones, with 75% to 85% found just once. The sequenced material came from peripheral blood. Receptors were obtained from a man in his 60s with acute or convalescent COVID-19. Both conserved end residues are part of each CDR3. Each record gives: D gene, J gene, V gene, CDR3 protein. The D gene is left open where the match is weak.

NA	TRBJ1-6	TRBV7-2	CASSAKQGVNSPLHF
NA	TRBJ2-5	TRBV6-5	CASSYSLQGVGETQYF
NA	TRBJ1-6	TRBV27	CASRLGQYLSPLHF
TRBD2	TRBJ2-3	TRBV7-2	CASSLDRASGEYF
TRBD2	TRBJ2-5	TRBV19	CASSPPRGTSGQETQYF
TRBD1	TRBJ1-1	TRBV6-5	CASTRTGGNEAFF
NA	TRBJ2-1	TRBV25-1	CASSGGAGTYNEQFF
TRBD2	TRBJ2-1	TRBV7-3	CASSLSSGKNNEQFF
NA	TRBJ2-1	TRBV9	CASSSTGGYNEQFF
NA	TRBJ2-6	TRBV14	CASSQVRWGANVLTF
NA	TRBJ2-1	TRBV4-1	CASSLSWGGGRSYNEQFF
NA	TRBJ1-5	TRBV27	CASSLSGGNQPQHF
NA	TRBJ2-7	TRBV5-1	CASSSGLEPYEQYF
NA	TRBJ1-2	TRBV5-1	CASSLDPFSYGYTF
NA	TRBJ1-1	TRBV7-9	CASSLDQITEAFF
NA	TRBJ2-3	TRBV4-3	CASSQDWTNTDTQYF
NA	TRBJ1-1	TRBV12-3/TRBV12-4	CASSNPWSTEAFF
NA	TRBJ1-2	TRBV12-3/TRBV12-4	CASSLAVIYGYTF
TRBD1	TRBJ2-3	TRBV6-1	CASSEAHRGTRADTQYF
NA	TRBJ2-1	TRBV9	CASSVEAWRDSYNEQFF
TRBD2	TRBJ2-1	TRBV18	CASSPSSGSYNEQFF
NA	TRBJ1-4	TRBV19	CASSSQGSTNEKLFF
TRBD2	TRBJ2-3	TRBV27	CASSSGWTSGFFSTDTQYF
TRBD2	TRBJ2-5	TRBV7-3	CASSLSTSGGPRETQYF
NA	TRBJ1-3	TRBV19	CASSPGGTRNTIYF
NA	TRBJ2-2	TRBV5-1	CASSGGANTGELFF
TRBD1	TRBJ1-2	TRBV28	CASSVGTGGRDGYTF
NA	TRBJ1-5	TRBV12-3/TRBV12-4	CASSSEAYQPQHF
NA	TRBJ2-7	TRBV24-1	CATTLTPIYEQYF
NA	TRBJ2-2	TRBV5-6	CASSLAGQRWAGELFF